Presented here are 22 T cell receptor beta chains from one specimen sequenced in a study of identical twins' blood T cells. MiXCR, run by TCRdb on the 5' RACE reads, gives a single entry per CDR3 protein. Of 300,000 to 450,000 distinct CDR3 sequences in the sample, roughly 31% were seen once. Source material: PBMCs. All receptors come from a woman aged 18 to 55 in good health.

The chain employs TRBV7-3 and TRBJ1-6; D uncertain. The CDR3 runs 12 residues. The germline V gene has CDR1 SGHTA and CDR2 FQGTGA. Trimming cost V 6 bases and J 9 bases, with 9 bases left between them. CDR3 DNA: TGTGCCAGCAGTCAAAAGGGTTCACCCCTCCACTTT. Translating it yields CASSQKGSPLHF. Using reference TRBV7-3 and TRBJ1-6 for the parts outside the CDR3, the full variable domain is GAGVSQTPSNKVTEKGKYVELRCDPISGHTALYWYRQSLGQGPEFLIYFQGTGAADDSGLPNDRFFAVRPEGSVSTLKIQRTERGDSAVYLCASSQKGSPLHFGNGTRLTVT.

Regarding this clonotype: It is likely a read error, because the conserved phenylalanine at the end of the CDR3 is missing. Because the CDR3's place on the DNA is in doubt, the DNA is left out and the CDR3 is given as listed by TCRdb. This chain links TRBV6-2 or TRBV6-3 with TRBJ2-3; the D call TRBD1 from the table was never checked on the DNA. The germline gives CDR1 MNHEY, CDR2 SVGEGT. The CDR3 comprises 11 residues, both ends counted. The CDR3 sequence: CASSSGTALYL.

This clonotype was recorded a few times. The genes are TRBV18 and TRBJ1-5; D not certain. From germline, CDR1 is KGHSH and CDR2 LQKENI. The CDR3 consists of 13 residues. Trimming took 6 bases from V and 2 from J, leaving 8 bases between them. The DNA of the CDR3 is TGTGCCAGCTCTATGTCCGGCAATCAGCCCCAGCATTTT. Its protein product is CASSMSGNQPQHF.

This chain joins TRBV20-1 and TRBJ2-7; 9 bases align to TRBD2. The CDR3 is made up of 15 amino acids. CDR1 and CDR2 from the germline V gene are DFQATT and SNEGSKA (reference sequence). Trimming took 4 bases from V and 4 from J; bases not matched to a gene: 11. CDR3 coding DNA: TGCAGTGCTACCCCAAGCGGGAGGACTATTTACGAGCAGTACTTC. Translating gives CSATPSGRTIYEQYF.

With regard to this clonotype: The junction does not match germline at one end; this may be a read error. The chain joins TRBV6-6 to TRBJ1-5, with 9 bases fitting TRBD1. Germline assignment: CDR1 MNHNY and CDR2 SVGAGI (reference sequence). The CDR3 totals 16 residues. This CDR3 is CVSSYRGQGNNQPQHF. The CDR3 bases are TGTGTCAGCAGTTACAGGGGGCAAGGGAATAATCAGCCCCAGCATTTT.

This rearrangement joins TRBV5-1 to TRBJ2-6, with 8 bases lining up with TRBD1. With 2 bases clipped from V and 1 base from J, the junction kept 8 bases outside the gene matches. This CDR3 is built from 18 residues. Per germline, CDR1 SGHRS and CDR2 YFSETQ. This chain's CDR3 is CASSFYTGGSSGANVLTF. CDR3 DNA: TGCGCCAGCAGCTTTTATACAGGGGGTTCTTCTGGGGCCAACGTCCTGACTTTC.

The chain combines TRBV10-3 with TRBJ2-1; 9 positions agree with TRBD2. CDR1 is ENHRY, CDR2 SYGVKD, per germline. V was clipped by 2 bases and J by 6 bases; unmatched bases: 5. The CDR3 is made up of 15 amino acids. The DNA for the CDR3 is TGTGCCATCAGTGAGGCGGGAGGGTCGGTCAATGAGCAGTTCTTC. Translating it yields CAISEAGGSVNEQFF.

This sequence joins TRBV9 and TRBJ1-4; 8 bases fit TRBD1. Germline-derived CDR1 and CDR2 are SGDLS and YYNGEE. V gave up 6 bases and J gave up 5 bases; unmatched junction bases: 9. CDR3 size: 15 residues. CDR3 residues: CASNEQGGRNEKLFF. The CDR3 DNA follows: TGTGCCAGCAACGAACAGGGGGGCCGAAATGAAAAACTGTTTTTT.

This sequence joins TRBV6-6 and TRBJ1-2; D remains ambiguous. The CDR3 spans 14 residues. V was trimmed by 0 bases and J by 4 bases, leaving 9 bases between them. Germline V gene data show CDR1 as MNHNY and CDR2 as SVGAGI (reference sequence). The CDR3 DNA sequence: TGTGCCAGCAGTTACTCGACTTCGATCTATGGCTACACCTTC. Amino acid sequence: CASSYSTSIYGYTF.

This clonotype turned up a few times. The chain combines TRBV19 with TRBJ1-1; possibly TRBD1 for D (6 bases). The CDR3 covers 14 residues. Per the germline V gene, CDR1 is LNHDA and CDR2 is SQIVND (reference sequence). Between the trimmed V and J ends, which lost 6 bases and 5 bases, there was a span of 16 bases. The CDR3 DNA sequence: TGTGCCAGTAGAAGCCTGGGACAAGGAACTGAAGCTTTCTTT. This codes for CASRSLGQGTEAFF.

Points on this clonotype: Compared with germline, one end of the junction differs, possibly owing to a read error. The chain has TRBV12-3 or TRBV12-4 and TRBJ1-5; 7 bases match TRBD1. The CDR3 has 15 amino acids. The CDR3 nucleotides are TGTGCCATCAGTGTCGGGACAGATAGCAATCAGCCCCAGCATTTT. This codes for CAISVGTDSNQPQHF.

This clonotype was seen many times. The chain is built from TRBV3-1 and TRBJ2-1; no reliable D call. This CDR3 spans 15 amino acids. Per the germline V gene, CDR1 is LGHDT and CDR2 is YNNKEL (reference sequence). V was clipped by 1 base and J by 5 bases, with 12 bases between them. CDR3 nucleotides: TGTGCCAGCAGCCAAGCTTTTGCGTACGACAATGAGCAGTTCTTC. This encodes CASSQAFAYDNEQFF.

The table lists this clonotype with a few counts. The chain recombines TRBV12-3 or TRBV12-4 with TRBJ2-1; D not certain. Trimming pared 6 bases from V and 6 bases from J, leaving 9 bases between. This CDR3 has 12 amino acids. The CDR3 nucleotides read TGTGCCAGCAGGACTTCTGGCAATGAGCAGTTCTTC. This sequence encodes CASRTSGNEQFF.

The chain combines TRBV2 with TRBJ2-3; tentative D call: TRBD1 (5 bases). The CDR3 length is 14 residues. Germline assignment: CDR1 SNHLY and CDR2 FYNNEI. The V and J ends lost 6 bases and 3 bases respectively, with 13 bases between them. The CDR3 DNA follows: TGTGCCAGCAGCAGGGTTTCGGTGACAGATACGCAGTATTTT. It encodes CASSRVSVTDTQYF.

The chain joins TRBV20-1 to TRBJ1-2, with 9 bases identical to TRBD1. Germline trimming cut 6 bases from V and 4 bases from J; bases unmatched to any gene: 9. Germline assignment: CDR1 DFQATT and CDR2 SNEGSKA (reference sequence). The CDR3 has 14 amino acids. The CDR3 reads CSAIPGQGAYGYTF. The CDR3 bases are TGCAGTGCGATTCCGGGACAGGGAGCCTATGGCTACACCTTC.

This clonotype was counted between two and nine times. The V gene is TRBV7-9, the J gene TRBJ2-4; 9 bases align to TRBD2. Germline CDR1 SEHNR, CDR2 FQNEAQ (reference sequence). The CDR3 runs to 16 residues. Trimming took 1 base from V and 8 from J; bases not matched to a gene: 9. CDR3 DNA sequence: TGTGCCAGCAGCTTAGTTTTTAGCGGGGGATTGGACATTCAGTACTTC. Amino acids: CASSLVFSGGLDIQYF. Full variable domain (remainder filled in from reference TRBV7-9 and TRBJ2-4): DTGVSQNPRHKITKRGQNVTFRCDPISEHNRLYWYRQTLGQGPEFLTYFQNEAQLEKSRLLSDRFSAERPKGSFSTLEIQRTEQGDSAMYLCASSLVFSGGLDIQYFGAGTRLSVL.

The sample holds many counts of this clonotype. V gene TRBV6-2 or TRBV6-3 combines with J gene TRBJ2-1, with D uncertain. This CDR3 contains 14 residues. The germline gives CDR1 MNHEY, CDR2 SVGEGT. Between the trimmed V and J ends, which lost 2 bases and 0 bases, there was a span of 5 bases. In nucleotides, the CDR3 is TGTGCCAGCAGTTACGAGAGCTCCTACAATGAGCAGTTCTTC. Encoded protein: CASSYESSYNEQFF.

In this sample, this clonotype turned up a few times. This chain joins TRBV20-1 and TRBJ2-3; 12 bases are shared with TRBD2. V was pared by 5 bases and J by 2 bases, with 8 bases of the junction left unmatched. The CDR3 is 16 amino acids. CDR1 DFQATT and CDR2 SNEGSKA come from the germline V gene (reference sequence). The CDR3 reads CSAYRLAGVYTDTQYF. Written as DNA, the CDR3 is TGCAGTGCTTACCGACTAGCGGGGGTGTACACAGATACGCAGTATTTT.

With respect to this clonotype: This sequence may be a read error, since a much larger clone differs from it by one base. The CDR3 protein is CASSGTGRYGYTF. Written as DNA, the CDR3 is TGTGCCAGCAGCGGGACAGGGCGCTATGGCTACACCTTC. The V and J genes are TRBV5-4 and TRBJ1-2; 9 bases map to TRBD1. After removal of 4 bases from V and 4 bases from J, the junction contained 2 bases not matched to a gene. This CDR3 has 13 residues. Per germline, CDR1 SGHNT and CDR2 YYREEE (reference sequence).

The V and J genes are TRBV12-3 or TRBV12-4 and TRBJ2-7, with 10 nucleotides matching TRBD2. The CDR3 has 14 amino acids. The V and J ends lost 6 bases and 4 bases, in that order; junction bases with no gene match: 6. The CDR3 sequence is CASSTSGTVYEQYF. CDR3 coding DNA: TGTGCCAGCAGCACTAGCGGGACTGTATACGAGCAGTACTTC.

The chain has TRBV5-1 and TRBJ1-2, with D perhaps matching TRBD1 (5 bases). The CDR3 extends over 16 amino acids. CDR1 and CDR2 (germline): SGHRS, YFSETQ. V gave up 3 bases and J gave up 0 bases, with 15 bases separating them. CDR3 DNA: TGCGCCAGCAGCTCGGACCGGGACGTCACTAACTATGGCTACACCTTC. Amino acid sequence: CASSSDRDVTNYGYTF.

This clonotype occurred once. This chain uses TRBV6-6 with TRBJ1-1; 8 positions match TRBD1. With V trimmed by 10 bases and J by 7 bases, 17 bases remained unmatched. There are 15 residues in the CDR3. CDR1 and CDR2 (germline): MNHNY, SVGAGI (reference sequence). The DNA for the CDR3 is TGTGCCACCTTCGGCCCGGACAGGGCGTCTTTTGAAGCTTTCTTT. This gives the protein CATFGPDRASFEAFF.